This T cell receptor (beta chain) was identified during a study of blood T cell repertoires in COVID-19. There are 15 residues in the CDR3. V was clipped by 0 bases and J by 0 bases, with 7 bases between them. The germline gives CDR1 SGHRS, CDR2 YFSETQ. Measured with immunoSEQ multiplex PCR; TCRdb has only the in-frame clones, and not every one. The sample contains approximately 350,000 clones, almost 90% of which appear only once. Sequenced material: peripheral blood. This sequence joins TRBV5-1 and TRBJ1-3; D gene unclear. This TCR was sampled from a woman in her 70s with COVID-19, enrolled during active disease. CDR3 DNA sequence: TGCGCCAGCAGCTTGGATACCGGCTCTGGAAACACCATATATTTT. It is translated as CASSLDTGSGNTIYF.